The entry below describes one T cell receptor (beta chain). CDR1 is MGHRA, CDR2 YSYEKL, per germline. This CDR3 has 17 amino acids. Trimming pared 1 base from V and 2 bases from J, leaving 18 bases between. This entry is derived from a study of blood T cell repertoires in COVID-19. Data came from immunoSEQ multiplex PCR; TCRdb stores just in-frame clones and leaves some out. The sample includes 500,000 to 600,000 clones, 85% to 90% of them seen just once. Sequencing was done on a sample of peripheral blood. The TCR was taken from a woman between 45 and 65 years old with COVID-19, enrolled during active disease. J is TRBJ2-7 and V is TRBV4-1; possibly TRBD2 for D (5 bases). This CDR3 is CASSQGAMGETPYEQYF. In DNA, the CDR3 is TGCGCCAGCAGCCAAGGTGCAATGGGAGAGACCCCCTACGAGCAGTACTTC.